These T cell receptor beta chains were read from a single sample in a study of cytomegalovirus exposure and HLA in healthy donors. TCRdb's table, derived via immunoSEQ multiplex PCR, lists solely in-frame clones and lacks some. Of fewer than 120,000 clones listed, about three quarters are singletons. Sequences were obtained from PBMCs. The receptors shown here come from a woman aged 55-69 years in good health and CMV-seropositive. CDR3s include the opening cysteine and the closing phenylalanine or tryptophan. A D gene is named only where the DNA matches it firmly. Part of the rows lack a size; the others show once, few, many or a class for expanded clones.

TRBD1	TRBV5-1	18	.	TRBJ2-6	CASSLAGQPRSGANVLTF	TGCGCCAGCAGCTTGGCGGGACAGCCCCGCTCTGGGGCCAACGTCCTGACTTTC
.	TRBV5-6	14	.	TRBJ2-7	CASSLVRRGYEQYF	TGTGCCAGCAGCTTGGTTCGTCGGGGGTACGAGCAGTACTTC
.	TRBV6-6	15	few	TRBJ1-2	CASSHREPTWYGYTF	TGTGCCAGCAGCCACCGGGAGCCCACTTGGTACGGCTACACCTTC
.	TRBV28	12	.	TRBJ1-2	CASSFQGKGYTF	TGTGCCAGCAGTTTCCAGGGGAAAGGCTACACCTTC
TRBD2	TRBV5-4	15	.	TRBJ2-7	CASSPRLAGDNEQYF	TGTGCCAGCAGCCCCCGGCTAGCGGGAGATAACGAGCAGTACTTC
.	TRBV6-5	15	few	TRBJ1-2	CASSYSNRGDYGYTF	TGTGCCAGCAGTTACTCGAACCGGGGGGACTATGGCTACACCTTC
.	TRBV5-4	14	.	TRBJ2-7	CASSSKAGADEQYF	TGTGCCAGCAGCTCAAAGGCAGGGGCGGACGAGCAGTACTTC
.	TRBV13	13	.	TRBJ2-4	CASSRQGGNIQYF	TGTGCCAGCAGTCGCCAAGGGGGAAACATTCAGTACTTC
TRBD1	TRBV6-5	15	.	TRBJ1-2	CASSYRDRSSHGYTF	TGTGCCAGCAGTTACAGGGACAGATCCTCTCATGGCTACACCTTC
TRBD1	TRBV19	14	few	TRBJ2-3	CASRRQGALDTQYF	TGTGCCAGTAGAAGACAGGGGGCATTAGATACGCAGTATTTT
TRBD2	TRBV7-9	15	.	TRBJ2-3	CASSPTGGITDTQYF	TGTGCCAGCAGCCCGACGGGAGGGATCACAGATACGCAGTATTTT
TRBD1	TRBV7-2	15	.	TRBJ1-2	CASSTVTGSGNGYTF	TGTGCCAGCAGCACCGTGACAGGGTCGGGCAATGGCTACACCTTC
TRBD2	TRBV9	16	.	TRBJ2-3	CASSVRAGSGTDTQYF	TGTGCCAGCAGCGTCCGAGCGGGATCTGGGACAGATACGCAGTATTTT
.	TRBV21-1	18	few	TRBJ2-2	CASNWPGLAGVNSGELFF	TGTGCCAGCAACTGGCCGGGACTAGCGGGAGTTAATAGCGGGGAGCTGTTTTTT
TRBD1	TRBV10-2	15	.	TRBJ1-2	CASSGTGVYRGGYTF	TGCGCCAGCAGCGGGACAGGGGTTTATCGTGGTGGCTACACCTTC
TRBD1	TRBV28	14	.	TRBJ2-7	CASSTRTGSYEQYF	TGTGCCAGCAGTACGAGGACAGGGTCCTACGAGCAGTACTTC
TRBD2	TRBV7-6	16	.	TRBJ2-3	CASSTRTSGSTDTQYF	TGTGCCAGCAGCACAAGGACTAGCGGAAGCACAGATACGCAGTATTTT
TRBD2	TRBV15	15	.	TRBJ2-3	CATSSLAGSTDTQYF	TGTGCCACCAGCAGCCTAGCGGGCAGCACAGATACGCAGTATTTT
.	TRBV2	12	.	TRBJ2-5	CASGRQQETQYF	TGTGCCAGCGGTAGACAGCAAGAGACCCAGTACTTC
.	TRBV7-9	16	.	TRBJ1-4	CASSLDFSGANEKLFF	TGTGCCAGCAGCTTGGATTTTTCGGGAGCTAATGAAAAACTGTTTTTT
.	TRBV27	13	.	TRBJ2-5	CASSPPQLETQYF	TGTGCCAGCAGCCCTCCCCAGTTGGAGACCCAGTACTTC
.	TRBV6-5	13	.	TRBJ2-7	CASSTPKTYEQYF	TGTGCCAGCAGTACACCGAAAACCTACGAGCAGTACTTC
TRBD2	TRBV29-1	14	.	TRBJ2-5	CSVGLPGGQETQYF	TGCAGCGTCGGCTTGCCGGGGGGCCAAGAGACCCAGTACTTC
TRBD1	TRBV5-1	14	.	TRBJ2-1	CASSLGTGNNEQFF	TGCGCCAGCAGCCTCGGGACAGGAAACAATGAGCAGTTCTTC
.	TRBV7-3	16	.	TRBJ2-6	CASSLRGDSGANVLTF	TGTGCCAGCAGCTTAAGGGGGGACTCTGGGGCCAACGTCCTGACTTTC
TRBD1	TRBV5-4	15	.	TRBJ2-2	CASSSGTGNTGELFF	TGTGCCAGCAGCTCCGGGACAGGGAACACCGGGGAGCTGTTTTTT
.	TRBV7-2	14	few	TRBJ1-1	CASSLVVGRTEAFF	TGTGCCAGCAGCTTAGTAGTTGGCAGGACTGAAGCTTTCTTT
.	TRBV19	13	.	TRBJ2-7	CASSIGETYEQYF	TGTGCCAGTAGTATCGGTGAGACCTACGAGCAGTACTTC
TRBD1	TRBV5-1	16	once	TRBJ1-1	CASSLQGAHLNTEAFF	TGCGCCAGCAGCCTACAGGGGGCCCATTTGAACACTGAAGCTTTCTTT
.	TRBV7-9	14	once	TRBJ2-7	CASSLSESSYEQYF	TGTGCCAGCAGCTTATCGGAGAGCTCCTACGAGCAGTACTTC
.	TRBV29-1	14	few	TRBJ2-7	CSAQNRGLSYEQYF	TGCAGCGCCCAGAACAGGGGACTGTCCTACGAGCAGTACTTC
.	TRBV7-2	13	.	TRBJ1-1	CASQLTFGTEAFF	TGTGCCAGCCAACTCACTTTTGGCACTGAAGCTTTCTTT